Below, 9 T cell receptor beta chains from the same sample are listed, as sequenced in a study of post-analysis software for immune sequencing data. Study observations and caveats: When patients were compared with controls, about five TRBV segments were more frequent, TRBV5-6, TRBV5-1 and TRBV20-1 among them.

These TCRs are of unknown antigen specificity. The TCR beta cDNA libraries carried unique molecular identifiers. TCRdb redid the calling of the PCR reads with MiXCR, one entry per CDR3 protein. The repertoire includes 700,000 to 900,000 distinct CDR3 sequences, 46% of them detected once, and roughly 4.5% sits in the top ten. Sequenced sample: blood. The receptors stem from a girl aged 10 to 17 with multiple sclerosis.

This clonotype was recorded many times. The rearrangement uses TRBV15 and TRBJ2-5; D remains unclear. V lost 0 bases and J lost 4, with 15 bases in between. There are 16 residues in the CDR3. The germline V gene has CDR1 LNHNV and CDR2 YYDKDF (reference sequence). CDR3 nucleotides: TGTGCCACCAGCAGAGATCCGTCCCCAGCTTCAGAGACCCAGTACTTC. It yields the protein CATSRDPSPASETQYF.

This clonotype turned up a few times. The CDR3 DNA reads as TGTGCCAGCAGCGTAGAGTTGGGCCAACAAGAGACCCAGTACTTC. Residues: CASSVELGQQETQYF. This chain uses TRBV9 with TRBJ2-5; D is unclear. Trimming took off 0 bases at V and 2 bases at J, with 11 bases between the two ends. The germline V gene encodes CDR1 SGDLS and CDR2 YYNGEE. This CDR3 contains 15 residues.

Only a few counts were recorded for this clonotype. The rearrangement joins TRBV7-9 to TRBJ2-7; D possibly corresponds to TRBD1 (6 bases). This CDR3 has 13 residues. Germline V gives CDR1 SEHNR, CDR2 FQNEAQ (reference sequence). V gave up 5 bases and J gave up 3 bases, with 11 bases separating them. The CDR3 DNA sequence: TGTGCCAGCAGCCCCGGACAGCACTACGAGCAGTACTTC. This translates into CASSPGQHYEQYF. Full variable domain (rest looked up from reference TRBV7-9 and TRBJ2-7): DTGVSQNPRHKITKRGQNVTFRCDPISEHNRLYWYRQTLGQGPEFLTYFQNEAQLEKSRLLSDRFSAERPKGSFSTLEIQRTEQGDSAMYLCASSPGQHYEQYFGPGTRLTVT.

In this sample, this clonotype turned up a few times. V is TRBV4-2 and J is TRBJ2-7, with 10 bases that match TRBD2. With the DNA end fitting TRBJ2-5 better, the J assignment may be wrong. This CDR3 is built from 15 residues. Germline V CDR1 and CDR2: LGHNA, YNFKEQ. The CDR3 DNA reads TGTGCCAGCACCCGGACTAGCGGACCCCAAGAGACCCAGTACTTC. Amino acid sequence: CASTRTSGPQETQYF.

The chain carries TRBV20-1 and TRBJ2-5; the D gene is possibly TRBD2 (5 bases). This CDR3 has 14 residues. Germline loops: CDR1 DFQATT, CDR2 SNEGSKA (reference sequence). The CDR3 DNA sequence: TGCGGAACGAGACCGGGAATTGCGCAAGAGACCCAGTACTTC. As protein: CGTRPGIAQETQYF.

This chain uses TRBV12-3 or TRBV12-4 with TRBJ2-5; 12 nucleotides match TRBD2. CDR3 length equals 16 residues. V shed 6 bases, J shed 4 bases, and the junction held 9 bases outside the gene matches. CDR3 in DNA: TGTGCCAGCAGCAACACTGGACTAGCGGGAAGAGAGACCCAGTACTTC. Translating gives CASSNTGLAGRETQYF.

The chain combines TRBV6-5 with TRBJ2-1; the D gene is possibly TRBD2 (6 bases). The CDR3 sequence is 15 residues long. CDR1 and CDR2 from the germline V gene are MNHEY and SVGAGI. The V gene lost 2 bases and the J gene lost 7 bases, with 15 bases spanning the gap. CDR3 bases: TGTGCCAGCAGTTACGAAGCAGGAGGGGCGAATGAGCAGTTCTTC. It yields the protein CASSYEAGGANEQFF.

This chain links TRBV24-1 with TRBJ2-5; weak D call: TRBD2 (6 bases). The CDR3 is made up of 15 amino acids. Germline V gene lookup returns CDR1 KGHDR and CDR2 SFDVKD. Deletions cut 5 bases from V and 4 bases from J, with 16 bases between. CDR3 in DNA: TGTGCCACCAGTGCGTTGGGCGGGGAACGAGAGACCCAGTACTTC. This translates into CATSALGGERETQYF.

This chain connects TRBV2 to TRBJ2-1; 8 bases are a match to TRBD1. Germline CDR1 is SNHLY and CDR2 is FYNNEI. The CDR3 is 15 residues long. The trim removed 5 bases at V and 8 bases at J, leaving 11 bases unmatched. The CDR3 loop reads CASSKTGTGDDEQFF. CDR3 coding DNA: TGTGCCAGCAGTAAAACCGGGACAGGCGACGATGAGCAGTTCTTC. Full variable domain (remainder filled in from reference TRBV2 and TRBJ2-1): EPEVTQTPSHQVTQMGQEVILRCVPISNHLYFYWYRQILGQKVEFLVSFYNNEISEKSEIFDDQFSVERPDGSNFTLKIRSTKLEDSAMYFCASSKTGTGDDEQFFGPGTRLTVL.